This T cell receptor beta chain derives from a study of blood T cell repertoires in COVID-19. The overall study: Each recovered donor of Cohort 3 presented with two negative PCRs, clearance, or symptom resolution. Nucleic acid was either cDNA or gDNA, and it came from T cells, B-cell-depleted T cells, or PBMCs.

Per the original methods: Reference gene primers were amplified, and this amplification served to estimate nucleated cell counts. Here immunoSEQ multiplex PCR was the method, and the copy in TCRdb shows in-frame clones only, minus some. V, J and clone size are those of that table, while D and trimming were read from the DNA. Of about 210,000 clones listed, around 86% are singletons. Categorization into cohorts depended on clinical history that participants reported. The CDR3 loop spans 13 amino acids. The V end lost 7 bases, the J end lost 3 bases, and 13 bases lay between the germline ends. Germline V gene data show CDR1 as SGHRS and CDR2 as YFSETQ.

The sequenced sample was PBMCs or T cells enriched from blood (not recorded which). This TCR was sampled from a man aged 25-45 years in a cohort exposed to, infected with or recovered from COVID-19 (not recorded which). J is TRBJ1-1 and V is TRBV5-1, with a possible D match to TRBD1 (5 bases). CDR3 nucleotide sequence: TGCGCCAGCCGTACGACGGGGGACACTGAAGCTTTCTTT. It yields the protein CASRTTGDTEAFF.